This record covers a single T cell receptor beta chain. Its matching antigen is unknown. The assay was immunoSEQ multiplex PCR, and TCRdb's table has in-frame clones only and misses some. The sample has about 310,000 clones; 88% are singletons. This entry is derived from a study of cytomegalovirus exposure and HLA in healthy donors. Study results and limitations: In the roughly 120 validation repertoires, a later analysis found that first-cohort TCR clusters tended to co-occur. Researchers reported that a few CMV-associated chains were confirmed in vitro as CMV antigen-specific.

The CDR3 is 14 amino acids. V was trimmed by 4 bases and J by 3 bases, leaving 11 bases between them. Germline CDR1 reads SNHLY; CDR2 reads FYNNEI. This TCR came from a man under 40 in good health and CMV-seronegative. Source material: PBMCs. The V gene is TRBV2, the J gene TRBJ2-3, with D unresolved. The CDR3 region is CASSAFLSTDTQYF. The CDR3 region has the DNA TGTGCCAGCAGTGCCTTCCTAAGTACAGATACGCAGTATTTT.